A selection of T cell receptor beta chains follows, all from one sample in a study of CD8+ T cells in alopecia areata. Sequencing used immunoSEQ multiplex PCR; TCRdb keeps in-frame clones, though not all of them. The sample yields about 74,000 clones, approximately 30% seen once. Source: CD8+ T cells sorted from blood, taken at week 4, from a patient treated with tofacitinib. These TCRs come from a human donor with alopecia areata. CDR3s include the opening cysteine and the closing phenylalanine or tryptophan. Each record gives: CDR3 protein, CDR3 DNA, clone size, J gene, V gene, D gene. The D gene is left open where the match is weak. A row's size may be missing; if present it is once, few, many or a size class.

CDR3 protein: CSVEDGSGSGNEQFF
CDR3 DNA: TGCAGCGTTGAAGATGGTAGCGGCTCGGGCAATGAGCAGTTCTTC
clone size: few
J gene: TRBJ2-1
V gene: TRBV29-1
D gene: NA

CDR3 protein: CATLGTGGAEGYTF
CDR3 DNA: TGTGCCACCTTGGGGACAGGGGGCGCGGAAGGCTACACCTTC
clone size: NA
J gene: TRBJ1-2
V gene: TRBV5-4
D gene: TRBD1

CDR3 protein: CSVSRDGPQGGYTF
CDR3 DNA: TGCAGCGTCAGTAGAGACGGCCCTCAGGGTGGCTACACCTTC
clone size: NA
J gene: TRBJ1-2
V gene: TRBV29-1
D gene: NA

CDR3 protein: CSVEGGSHEQFF
CDR3 DNA: TGCAGCGTTGAAGGAGGGAGTCATGAGCAGTTCTTC
clone size: few
J gene: TRBJ2-1
V gene: TRBV29-1
D gene: NA

CDR3 protein: CSSTSRGAFF
CDR3 DNA: TGCAGCTCGACCTCCCGGGGAGCTTTCTTT
clone size: NA
J gene: TRBJ1-1
V gene: TRBV29-1
D gene: NA

CDR3 protein: CASSRLAGLSETQYF
CDR3 DNA: TGTGCCAGCAGCAGACTAGCGGGATTATCAGAGACCCAGTACTTC
clone size: few
J gene: TRBJ2-5
V gene: TRBV9
D gene: TRBD2

CDR3 protein: CASSQPRIGQGKNTEAFF
CDR3 DNA: TGCGCCAGCAGTCAACCTCGCATAGGACAGGGGAAGAATACTGAAGCTTTCTTT
clone size: few
J gene: TRBJ1-1
V gene: TRBV5-1
D gene: TRBD1

CDR3 protein: CAWTRDWSGELFF
CDR3 DNA: TGTGCCTGGACGAGGGATTGGTCCGGGGAGCTGTTTTTT
clone size: NA
J gene: TRBJ2-2
V gene: TRBV30
D gene: NA

CDR3 protein: CSVGTVSNQPQHF
CDR3 DNA: TGCAGCGTGGGGACCGTCAGCAATCAGCCCCAGCATTTT
clone size: NA
J gene: TRBJ1-5
V gene: TRBV29-1
D gene: NA

CDR3 protein: CASSPPEPRAGNEQFF
CDR3 DNA: TGTGCCAGCTCACCACCGGAGCCCCGGGCGGGTAATGAGCAGTTCTTC
clone size: few
J gene: TRBJ2-1
V gene: TRBV18
D gene: NA

CDR3 protein: CSVEEILNYGYTF
CDR3 DNA: TGCAGCGTCGAGGAGATCTTGAACTATGGCTACACCTTC
clone size: NA
J gene: TRBJ1-2
V gene: TRBV29-1
D gene: NA

CDR3 protein: CASSPGSGYGYTF
CDR3 DNA: TGTGCCAGCAGTCCAGGGAGTGGCTATGGCTACACCTTC
clone size: few
J gene: TRBJ1-2
V gene: TRBV6-5
D gene: NA

CDR3 protein: CAWTDSYEQYF
CDR3 DNA: TGTGCCTGGACGGACTCCTACGAGCAGTACTTC
clone size: few
J gene: TRBJ2-7
V gene: TRBV30
D gene: NA

CDR3 protein: CASSLGGDQPQHF
CDR3 DNA: TGTGCCAGCAGCTTAGGAGGGGATCAGCCCCAGCATTTT
clone size: once
J gene: TRBJ1-5
V gene: TRBV7-6
D gene: NA

CDR3 protein: CASSYPERGEDTQYF
CDR3 DNA: TGTGCCAGCAGTTATCCGGAAAGGGGGGAAGATACGCAGTATTTT
clone size: few
J gene: TRBJ2-3
V gene: TRBV7-9
D gene: NA

CDR3 protein: CASSRSGETQYF
CDR3 DNA: TGTGCCAGCAGCCGCTCGGGGGAGACCCAGTACTTC
clone size: NA
J gene: TRBJ2-5
V gene: TRBV5-4
D gene: NA